This TCR beta chain was identified in a study of T-cell reconstitution after alpha-beta-depleted transplantation in children (dated by TCRdb to 2016 to 2017). Background for the entire study: The study quantitatively tracked T-cell immune reconstitution after TCRalphabeta/CD19-depleted allogeneic hematopoietic cell transplantation in children using TCR repertoire profiling.

Relative to germline, V is 4 bases shorter and J is 0 bases shorter, with 9 bases between their ends. Based on the germline V gene (reference sequence), the CDR1 and CDR2 sequences are SEHNR and FQNEAQ. The CDR3 goes from the cysteine to the phenylalanine over 14 residues. The DNA shown is the 42-base CDR3, in frame from base 1. Receptor libraries were prepared by PCR. Sequenced on an Illumina HiSeq 2500. Molecular barcoding was employed in the preparation of TCR libraries, with unique molecular identifiers being used to normalize TCRbeta repertoire quantification. TCRdb reprocessing: public reads trimmed at Q25 with fastp, clones called with MiXCR, in-frame beta chains kept. Entries that share a CDR3 protein sequence are merged under the most common genes and DNA. Present in this sample are approximately 520,000 distinct CDR3 sequences, over 25% of which were seen just once. Approximately 2.3% of the sample lies in the top ten.

About this clonotype: Its target antigen remains unknown. Base qualities are not at hand, and no much larger clone is one base apart.

The V and J genes are TRBV7-9 and TRBJ1-2; the D gene identity is not certain. The receptor's source is a human donor who donated a stem cell graft to a child with aplastic anemia. Specimen: PBMCs from the stem cell graft donor, collected from the stem cell graft. The DNA sequence reads TGTGCCAGCAGCTGGACCCAAGCTAACTATGGCTACACCTTC. It translates to CASSWTQANYGYTF.